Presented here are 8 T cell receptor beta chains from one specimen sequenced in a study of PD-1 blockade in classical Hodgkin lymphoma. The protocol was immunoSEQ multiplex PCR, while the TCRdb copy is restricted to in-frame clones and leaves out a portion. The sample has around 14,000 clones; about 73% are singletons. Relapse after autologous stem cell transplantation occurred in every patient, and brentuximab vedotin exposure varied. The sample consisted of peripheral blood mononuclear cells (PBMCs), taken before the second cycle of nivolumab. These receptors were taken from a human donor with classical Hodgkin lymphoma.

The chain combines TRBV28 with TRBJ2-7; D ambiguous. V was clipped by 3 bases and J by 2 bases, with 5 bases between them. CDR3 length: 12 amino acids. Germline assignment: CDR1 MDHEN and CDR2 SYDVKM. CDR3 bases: TGTGCCAGCAGTTTGTACCCCTACGAGCAGTACTTC. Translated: CASSLYPYEQYF.

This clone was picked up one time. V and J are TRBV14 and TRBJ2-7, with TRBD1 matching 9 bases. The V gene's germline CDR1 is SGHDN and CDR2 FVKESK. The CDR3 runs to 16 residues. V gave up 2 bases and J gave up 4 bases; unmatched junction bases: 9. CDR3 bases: TGTGCCAGCAGCCAAATACGGGGACAGGGACCTTACGAGCAGTACTTC. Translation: CASSQIRGQGPYEQYF.

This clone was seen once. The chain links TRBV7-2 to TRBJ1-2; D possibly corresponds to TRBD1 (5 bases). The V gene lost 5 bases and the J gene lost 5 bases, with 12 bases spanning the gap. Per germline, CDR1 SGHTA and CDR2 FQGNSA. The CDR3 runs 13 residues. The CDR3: CASSPGGVYGYTF. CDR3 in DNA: TGTGCCAGCAGCCCAGGAGGGGTTTATGGCTACACCTTC.

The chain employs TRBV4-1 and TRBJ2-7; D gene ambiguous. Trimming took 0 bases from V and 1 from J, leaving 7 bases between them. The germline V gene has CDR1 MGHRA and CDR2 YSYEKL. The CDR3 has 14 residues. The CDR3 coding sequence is TGCGCCAGCAGCCAAGAGGACCCTTCCTACGAGCAGTACTTC. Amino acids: CASSQEDPSYEQYF.

The CDR3 coding sequence is TGTGCCAGCATTCCGACAGGGACCAATCAGCCCCAGCATTTT. Translated, it gives CASIPTGTNQPQHF. The chain carries TRBV6-1 and TRBJ1-5; 7 bases are a match to TRBD1. This CDR3 comprises 14 residues. V lost 7 bases and J lost 3; bases outside the gene matches: 6. Per germline, CDR1 MNHNS and CDR2 SASEGT.

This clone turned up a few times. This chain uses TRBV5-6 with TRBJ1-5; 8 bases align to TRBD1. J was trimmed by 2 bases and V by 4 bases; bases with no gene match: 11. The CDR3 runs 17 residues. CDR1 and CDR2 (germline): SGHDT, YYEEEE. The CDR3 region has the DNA TGTGCCAGCAGCCGACAGGGGCTTAACCAGGGCAATCAGCCCCAGCATTTT. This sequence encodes CASSRQGLNQGNQPQHF. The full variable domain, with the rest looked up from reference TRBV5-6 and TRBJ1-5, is DAGVTQSPTHLIKTRGQQVTLRCSPKSGHDTVSWYQQALGQGPQFIFQYYEEEERQRGNFPDRFSGHQFPNYSSELNVNALLLGDSALYLCASSRQGLNQGNQPQHFGDGTRLSIL.

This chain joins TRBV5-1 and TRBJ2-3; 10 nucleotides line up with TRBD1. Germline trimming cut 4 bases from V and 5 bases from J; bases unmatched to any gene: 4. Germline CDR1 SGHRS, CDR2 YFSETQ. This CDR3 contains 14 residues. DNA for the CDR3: TGCGCCAGCAGCCCGGGACAGGGGATAGATACGCAGTATTTT. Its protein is CASSPGQGIDTQYF.

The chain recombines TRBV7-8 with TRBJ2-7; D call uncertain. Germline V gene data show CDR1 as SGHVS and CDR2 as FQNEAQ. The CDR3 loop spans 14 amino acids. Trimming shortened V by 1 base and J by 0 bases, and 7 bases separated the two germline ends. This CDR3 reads CASSLGGTSYEQYF. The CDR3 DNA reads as TGTGCCAGCAGCTTAGGGGGTACCTCCTACGAGCAGTACTTC.